Below are 32 T cell receptor beta chains sequenced from a single sample in a study of human T cells and chemical hapten exposure. The time point denotes: pre-sensitization, week 0. Sample treatment: therapeutic diphenylcyclopropenone sensitization with weekly scalp DPC. Each CDR3 protein gets one entry after TCRdb re-called the RACE reads with MiXCR. The sample holds fewer than 60,000 distinct CDR3 sequences; 11% are singletons and the top ten take 3% to 4.5%. Sequenced here: whole blood, sampled in connection with sensitization to the hapten diphenylcyclopropenone (DPC). The receptors here all came from a woman between 40 and 50 years old with alopecia areata. Some clones in this sample may be carry-over from other donors' samples.

The table lists this clonotype with many counts. V and J are TRBV28 and TRBJ1-1; D is possibly TRBD1 (6 bases). CDR3 length: 15 amino acids. Trimming removed 1 base at V and 4 bases at J, with 13 bases between. CDR1 and CDR2 (germline): MDHEN, SYDVKM. The CDR3 nucleotides are TGTGCCAGCAGTTTATATAGGGGGAGGGGCACTGAAGCTTTCTTT. This gives the protein CASSLYRGRGTEAFF.

The chain uses TRBV20-1 and TRBJ2-7; D is unresolved. The germline V gene encodes CDR1 DFQATT and CDR2 SNEGSKA (reference sequence). CDR3 length: 15 amino acids. V lost 0 bases and J 1 base, leaving 13 bases between the germline ends. This chain's CDR3 is CSARDMSALSYEQYF. Here the CDR3 DNA reads TGCAGTGCTAGAGATATGTCAGCCTTATCCTACGAGCAGTACTTC.

This clonotype was recorded many times. This sequence joins TRBV7-9 and TRBJ2-1; the D gene is possibly TRBD2 (6 bases). This CDR3 region has 15 residues. Trimming shortened V by 5 bases and J by 4 bases, and 15 bases separated the two germline ends. Germline lookup yields CDR1 SEHNR and CDR2 FQNEAQ (reference sequence). This chain's CDR3 is CASSQGSGGYNEQFF. DNA of the CDR3: TGTGCCAGCAGCCAAGGTAGCGGAGGATACAATGAGCAGTTCTTC.

This clonotype was detected only a few times. CDR3 nucleotides: TGTGCCAGCAGTTCTCTTCCGGGACAGGGCGAAATGAACACTGAAGCTTTCTTT. It translates to CASSSLPGQGEMNTEAFF. J is TRBJ1-1 and V is TRBV28; TRBD1 matches 9 bases. Trimming took 4 bases from V and 0 from J; bases not matched to a gene: 12. Germline lookup yields CDR1 MDHEN and CDR2 SYDVKM. The CDR3 spans 18 residues.

This clonotype was observed at least ten times. The V call is TRBV28, the J call TRBJ2-5; 7 nucleotides agree with TRBD2. V trimming: 3 bases; J trimming: 1 base; junction bases outside the gene matches: 5. The length of the CDR3 is 15 residues. Germline-derived CDR1 and CDR2 are MDHEN and SYDVKM. The chain's CDR3 is CASSFGSSGQETQYF. The CDR3 DNA reads TGTGCCAGCAGTTTTGGTTCTAGCGGCCAAGAGACCCAGTACTTC.

The chain joins TRBV4-2 to TRBJ2-5, with 12 nucleotides matching TRBD2. The CDR3 spans 17 residues. Germline-derived CDR1 and CDR2 are LGHNA and YNFKEQ. Unmatched junction bases numbered 11, after V lost 4 bases and J lost 5 bases. The CDR3 region has the DNA TGTGCCAGCAGCCTCAAGAGTGGGCTAGCGGGAGGGGAGACCCAGTACTTC. Protein: CASSLKSGLAGGETQYF.

This clonotype has a count of ten or more. CDR3 nucleotides: TGTGCCAGCAGTTACCTCGTCGGGTCGGGGACCCCCTACAATGAGCAGTTCTTC. Encoded protein: CASSYLVGSGTPYNEQFF. The chain uses TRBV6-2 or TRBV6-3 and TRBJ2-1, with D possibly called TRBD1 or TRBD2 (5 bases each). Germline-derived CDR1 and CDR2 are MNHEY and SVGEGT. Trimming removed 2 bases at V and 2 bases at J, with 19 bases between. There are 18 residues in the CDR3.

This clonotype was found many times. The rearrangement joins TRBV5-4 to TRBJ1-1, with D unclear. Trimming shortened V by 0 bases and J by 0 bases, and 6 bases separated the two germline ends. Germline V gene sequence: CDR1 SGHNT, CDR2 YYREEE (reference sequence). The CDR3 is made up of 14 amino acids. The CDR3 nucleotides are TGTGCCAGCAGCTTGGTAGGGATGAACACTGAAGCTTTCTTT. Its translation: CASSLVGMNTEAFF.

This clonotype was picked up many times. The rearrangement uses TRBV29-1 and TRBJ1-2; D possibly corresponds to TRBD1 (6 bases). The germline V gene encodes CDR1 SQVTM and CDR2 ANQGSEA. This CDR3 has 13 amino acids. The V end lost 7 bases, the J end lost 1 base, and 13 bases lay between the germline ends. The CDR3 spells CSAQTGLNYGYTF. The CDR3 region has the DNA TGCAGCGCCCAGACAGGACTTAACTATGGCTACACCTTC.

The table lists this clonotype with a few counts. V gene TRBV7-2 combines with J gene TRBJ1-5; the D is unclear. V was trimmed by 5 bases and J by 4 bases, leaving 12 bases between them. The CDR3 has 14 amino acids. Germline CDR1 is SGHTA and CDR2 is FQGNSA. For the CDR3, the DNA is TGTGCCAGCAGCCTGTTCCCGCCTAATCAGCCCCAGCATTTT. Translation gives CASSLFPPNQPQHF. The variable domain in full, completed from reference TRBV7-2 and TRBJ1-5, reads GAGVSQSPSNKVTEKGKDVELRCDPISGHTALYWYRQSLGQGLEFLIYFQGNSAPDKSGLPSDRFSAERTGGSVSTLTIQRTQQEDSAVYLCASSLFPPNQPQHFGDGTRLSIL.

At least ten counts were recorded for this clonotype. The gene calls are TRBV6-1 and TRBJ2-1; 7 bases match TRBD2. V gave up 6 bases and J gave up 5 bases; unmatched junction bases: 4. This CDR3 region has 13 residues. Germline-derived CDR1 and CDR2 are MNHNS and SASEGT. CDR3 DNA: TGTGCCAGCAGCTACACTAGCGACAATGAGCAGTTCTTC. It is translated as CASSYTSDNEQFF.

V is TRBV2 and J is TRBJ2-2; TRBD1 is a possible D gene (5 bases). Germline V CDR1 and CDR2: SNHLY, FYNNEI. V was cut by 3 bases and J by 4 bases, with 18 bases left in between. This CDR3 region has 17 residues. CDR3 DNA: TGTGCCAGCAGTGAGGGCAGGGCATTAAGCCGCACCGGGGAGCTGTTTTTT. Protein: CASSEGRALSRTGELFF.

This clonotype was detected a few times. V gene TRBV4-3 combines with J gene TRBJ2-2; no clear D. The CDR3 is 13 amino acids. Germline-derived CDR1 and CDR2 are LGHNA and YSLEER. Trimming shortened V by 4 bases and J by 5 bases, and 8 bases separated the two germline ends. The CDR3 loop is CASSPALTGELFF. In nucleotides, the CDR3 is TGCGCCAGCAGCCCGGCCCTAACCGGGGAGCTGTTTTTT.

The table lists this clonotype with a few counts. The V and J genes are TRBV6-5 and TRBJ2-3, with D possibly called TRBD1 or TRBD2 (5 bases each). Deletions cut 2 bases from V and 0 bases from J, with 12 bases between. The germline CDR1 and CDR2 sequences are MNHEY and SVGAGI. The CDR3 consists of 16 residues. The CDR3 region has the DNA TGTGCCAGCAGTTACGGGGCAGCGGCAAGCACAGATACGCAGTATTTT. Protein sequence: CASSYGAAASTDTQYF.

This chain joins TRBV4-3 and TRBJ2-5; TRBD1 matches at 7 bases. The trim removed 3 bases at V and 1 base at J, leaving 11 bases unmatched. The CDR3 is made up of 17 amino acids. Per germline, CDR1 LGHNA and CDR2 YSLEER. The CDR3 DNA is TGCGCCAGCAGCCACGCGTACCGGGACAGACCCCAAGAGACCCAGTACTTC. Translating it yields CASSHAYRDRPQETQYF.

The chain is built from TRBV12-3 or TRBV12-4 and TRBJ1-1, with D possibly TRBD1 on 5 matching bases. This CDR3 has 15 amino acids. Trimming removed 3 bases from V and 3 bases from J, with 14 bases in between. The CDR3 here is CASSFYEGKYTEAFF. Here the CDR3 DNA reads TGTGCCAGCAGTTTTTATGAGGGGAAGTACACTGAAGCTTTCTTT.

Of note for this clonotype: An end of the junction does not agree with germline; a read error may underlie this. The chain has TRBV29-1 and TRBJ2-7; D possibly matches TRBD1 or TRBD2 (7 bases each). This CDR3 comprises 11 residues. Germline loops: CDR1 SQVTM, CDR2 ANQGSEA. Here the CDR3 DNA reads TGTGCAGCCCAGGGGGGGTACGAGCAGTACTTC. Translated, it gives CAAQGGYEQYF.

The chain uses TRBV7-9 and TRBJ2-3; D perhaps matches TRBD1 (5 bases). Deletions cut 4 bases from V and 3 bases from J, with 8 bases between. Germline assignment: CDR1 SEHNR and CDR2 FQNEAQ (reference sequence). The CDR3 has 13 residues. CDR3: CASSSGATDTQYF. CDR3 bases: TGTGCCAGCAGCTCTGGGGCAACAGATACGCAGTATTTT.

The table lists this clonotype with many counts. This chain uses TRBV6-2 or TRBV6-3 with TRBJ2-7; maybe TRBD2 (5 bases). In germline, CDR1 is MNHEY, CDR2 SVGEGT. The CDR3 is made up of 15 amino acids. V was clipped by 6 bases and J by 3 bases, with 18 bases between them. The CDR3 is CASSPAPEAIYEQYF. The CDR3 coding sequence is TGTGCCAGCAGCCCCGCCCCGGAGGCGATCTACGAGCAGTACTTC.

This chain uses TRBV6-2 or TRBV6-3 with TRBJ1-2, with 9 bases aligning to TRBD1. The V gene's germline CDR1 is MNHEY and CDR2 SVGEGT. The J segment lost 5 bases and the V segment lost 4 bases, leaving 5 bases of the junction unmatched. The CDR3 covers 14 residues. The CDR3 is CASSSSGTGYGYTF. The CDR3 DNA reads as TGTGCCAGCAGTTCTTCCGGGACAGGGTATGGCTACACCTTC.

This chain connects TRBV19 to TRBJ2-7; a possible D gene is TRBD1 (6 bases). Trimming took 4 bases from V and 0 from J, leaving 13 bases between them. The germline CDR1 and CDR2 sequences are LNHDA and SQIVND (reference sequence). The CDR3 has 15 residues. DNA for the CDR3: TGTGCCAGTAGTAAATACAGGGAAAGCTCCTACGAGCAGTACTTC. It encodes CASSKYRESSYEQYF.

The chain uses TRBV27 and TRBJ1-1; D is perhaps TRBD1 (5 bases). V was pared by 5 bases and J by 5 bases, with 15 bases between. CDR1 is MNHEY, CDR2 SMNVEV, per germline (reference sequence). The CDR3 consists of 14 residues. CDR3 in DNA: TGTGCCAGCAGTCCCCCAACCCGGGGGACTGAAGCTTTCTTT. Encoded protein: CASSPPTRGTEAFF.

The sample holds many counts of this clonotype. The genes are TRBV7-2 and TRBJ2-7; perhaps D is TRBD1 or TRBD2 (5 bases each). Germline V CDR1 and CDR2: SGHTA, FQGNSA. V lost 3 bases and J 4 bases, leaving 16 bases between the germline ends. The CDR3 consists of 15 residues. Written as DNA, the CDR3 is TGTGCCAGCAGCTTTCAGCAGCCAGGGAGTTACGAGCAGTACTTC. Its translation is CASSFQQPGSYEQYF.

This clonotype was seen more than once but under ten times. This sequence joins TRBV29-1 and TRBJ2-7; D gene ambiguous. The V and J ends lost 7 bases and 3 bases respectively, with 16 bases between them. This CDR3 is built from 13 residues. Germline V gene sequence: CDR1 SQVTM, CDR2 ANQGSEA. This chain's CDR3 is CSAYSPDNYEQYF. The DNA for the CDR3 is TGCAGCGCATACTCCCCTGACAACTACGAGCAGTACTTC.

This clonotype has just a few counts. The chain uses TRBV20-1 and TRBJ2-1; 11 bases align to TRBD2. V was clipped by 6 bases and J by 3 bases; unmatched bases: 7. The CDR3 is 15 amino acids. Per the germline V gene, CDR1 is DFQATT and CDR2 is SNEGSKA (reference sequence). The CDR3: CSATPGTSGYNEQFF. CDR3 coding DNA: TGCAGTGCAACCCCCGGGACTAGCGGCTACAATGAGCAGTTCTTC.

The chain links TRBV6-2 or TRBV6-3 to TRBJ2-5; D remains unclear. Germline CDR1 is MNHEY and CDR2 is SVGEGT. The V end lost 7 bases, the J end lost 5 bases, and 8 bases lay between the germline ends. The CDR3 loop spans 11 amino acids. The CDR3 sequence: CASTQGETQYF. CDR3 bases: TGTGCCAGCACCCAAGGCGAGACCCAGTACTTC.

The rearrangement joins TRBV19 to TRBJ2-3, with no clear D. V lost 8 bases to trimming and J lost 1 base, with 4 bases between them. This CDR3 spans 11 amino acids. Germline V gives CDR1 LNHDA, CDR2 SQIVND (reference sequence). The CDR3 loop reads CASGGTDTQYF. The CDR3 nucleotides read TGTGCCAGTGGAGGCACAGATACGCAGTATTTT.

The sample holds a few counts of this clonotype. The rearrangement joins TRBV7-8 to TRBJ2-7, with a weak D call TRBD2 (6 bases). V dropped 5 bases and J dropped 4 bases, with 21 bases sitting between them. Germline CDR1 and CDR2: SGHVS and FQNEAQ. The CDR3 is 16 amino acids. The CDR3 here is CASSPSPAGAGYEQYF. The CDR3 DNA sequence: TGTGCCAGCAGCCCATCTCCAGCGGGTGCCGGATACGAGCAGTACTTC.

This clonotype was counted ten times or more. The chain recombines TRBV9 with TRBJ2-5; the D gene is possibly TRBD1 (6 bases). V lost 6 bases and J lost 0, with 15 bases in between. CDR1 is SGDLS and CDR2 is YYNGEE in the germline V gene. CDR3 length: 15 residues. CDR3 nucleotide sequence: TGTGCCAGCAACTTACAGGGAGCCAACCAAGAGACCCAGTACTTC. Translation gives CASNLQGANQETQYF.

Only a few counts were recorded for this clonotype. The chain uses TRBV12-3 or TRBV12-4 and TRBJ2-1, with D hard to call. The germline V and J ends were trimmed by 3 bases and 6 bases, with 18 bases remaining between them. The CDR3 extends over 16 amino acids. In nucleotides, the CDR3 is TGTGCCAGCAGTTTTTCCCGTCAGGCGGCCAGCAATGAGCAGTTCTTC. Its translation: CASSFSRQAASNEQFF.

This clonotype was seen repeatedly, ten times or more. The CDR3 protein is CASNPTGGAYEQYF. In nucleotides, the CDR3 is TGTGCCAGTAACCCGACAGGGGGCGCGTACGAGCAGTACTTC. The chain uses TRBV19 and TRBJ2-7; 10 bases line up with TRBD1. Germline CDR1 reads LNHDA; CDR2 reads SQIVND (reference sequence). This CDR3 region has 14 residues. V was clipped by 7 bases and J by 4 bases; unmatched bases: 7.

This clonotype was recorded many times. The rearrangement links TRBV2 to TRBJ1-5; weak D call: TRBD1 (5 bases). The germline CDR1 and CDR2 sequences are SNHLY and FYNNEI. This CDR3 has 18 amino acids. Trimming cost V 6 bases and J 2 bases, with 23 bases left between them. In DNA form, the CDR3 reads TGTGCCAGCAGCCGAGACGGCCAGGGCCCTGGGGGCAATCAGCCCCAGCATTTT. It encodes CASSRDGQGPGGNQPQHF. Drawing the rest from reference TRBV2 and TRBJ1-5, the complete variable domain is EPEVTQTPSHQVTQMGQEVILRCVPISNHLYFYWYRQILGQKVEFLVSFYNNEISEKSEIFDDQFSVERPDGSNFTLKIRSTKLEDSAMYFCASSRDGQGPGGNQPQHFGDGTRLSIL.